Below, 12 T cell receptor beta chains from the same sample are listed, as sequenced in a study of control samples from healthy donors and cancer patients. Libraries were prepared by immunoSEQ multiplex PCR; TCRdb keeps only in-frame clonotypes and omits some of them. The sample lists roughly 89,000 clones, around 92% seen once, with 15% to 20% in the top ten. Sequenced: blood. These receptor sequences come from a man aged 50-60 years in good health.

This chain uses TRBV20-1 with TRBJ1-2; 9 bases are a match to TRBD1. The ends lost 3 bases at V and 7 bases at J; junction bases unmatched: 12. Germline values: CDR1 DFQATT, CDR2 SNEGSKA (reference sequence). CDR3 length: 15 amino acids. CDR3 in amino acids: CSASGSGTGILGYTF. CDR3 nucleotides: TGCAGTGCTAGTGGGTCCGGGACAGGGATTCTTGGCTACACCTTC.

The CDR3 bases are TGTGCCAGCAGCCAAGAGGAAGGACAGACCTATGGCTACACCTTC. Protein sequence: CASSQEEGQTYGYTF. The chain is built from TRBV14 and TRBJ1-2; tentatively, D is TRBD1 (6 bases). Trimming left V 0 bases short and J 4 bases short, with 12 bases between. In germline, CDR1 is SGHDN, CDR2 FVKESK. The CDR3 contains 15 residues.

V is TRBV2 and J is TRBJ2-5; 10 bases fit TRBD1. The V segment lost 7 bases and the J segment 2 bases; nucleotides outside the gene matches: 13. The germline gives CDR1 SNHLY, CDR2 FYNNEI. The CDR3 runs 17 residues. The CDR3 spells CASMGQGRDEGQETQYF. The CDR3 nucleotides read TGTGCCAGCATGGGACAGGGGAGGGATGAGGGGCAAGAGACCCAGTACTTC. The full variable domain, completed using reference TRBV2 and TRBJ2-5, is EPEVTQTPSHQVTQMGQEVILRCVPISNHLYFYWYRQILGQKVEFLVSFYNNEISEKSEIFDDQFSVERPDGSNFTLKIRSTKLEDSAMYFCASMGQGRDEGQETQYFGPGTRLLVL.

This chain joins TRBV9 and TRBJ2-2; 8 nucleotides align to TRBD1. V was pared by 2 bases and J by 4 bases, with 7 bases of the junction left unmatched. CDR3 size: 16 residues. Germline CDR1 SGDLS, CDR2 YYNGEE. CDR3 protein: CASSVFNTGGTGELFF. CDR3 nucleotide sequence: TGTGCCAGCAGCGTCTTCAACACAGGGGGCACCGGGGAGCTGTTTTTT.

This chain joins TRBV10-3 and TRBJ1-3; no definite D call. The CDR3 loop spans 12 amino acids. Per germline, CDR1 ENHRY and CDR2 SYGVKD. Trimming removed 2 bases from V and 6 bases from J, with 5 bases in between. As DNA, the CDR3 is TGTGCCATCAGTGAGATCGTAAACACCATATATTTT. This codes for CAISEIVNTIYF.

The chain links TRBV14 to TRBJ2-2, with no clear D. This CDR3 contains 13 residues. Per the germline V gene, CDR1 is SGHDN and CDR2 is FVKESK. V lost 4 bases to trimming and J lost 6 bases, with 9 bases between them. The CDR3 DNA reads TGTGCCAGCAGCCGTCAGTTACCCGGGGAGCTGTTTTTT. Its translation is CASSRQLPGELFF.

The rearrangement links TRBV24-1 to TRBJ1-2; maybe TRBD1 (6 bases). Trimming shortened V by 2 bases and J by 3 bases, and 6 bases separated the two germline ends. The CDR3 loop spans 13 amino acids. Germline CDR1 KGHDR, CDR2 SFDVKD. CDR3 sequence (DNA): TGTGCCACCAGTGATTGGACAGACTATGGCTACACCTTC. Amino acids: CATSDWTDYGYTF.

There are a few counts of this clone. As DNA, the CDR3 is TGTGCCACCAGTGATGGTGGACTAGCGGAGACCCAGTACTTC. This codes for CATSDGGLAETQYF. The chain combines TRBV24-1 with TRBJ2-5, with TRBD2 identical over 9 bases. With V trimmed by 3 bases and J by 5 bases, 3 bases remained unmatched. Germline-derived CDR1 and CDR2 are KGHDR and SFDVKD. This CDR3 is built from 14 residues.

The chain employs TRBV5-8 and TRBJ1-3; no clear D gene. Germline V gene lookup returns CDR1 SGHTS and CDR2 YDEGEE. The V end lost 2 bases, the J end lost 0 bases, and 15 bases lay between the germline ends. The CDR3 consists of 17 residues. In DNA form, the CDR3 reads TGTGCCAGCAGCTTCGAAGGGTCGGGCTACTCTGGAAACACCATATATTTT. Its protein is CASSFEGSGYSGNTIYF.

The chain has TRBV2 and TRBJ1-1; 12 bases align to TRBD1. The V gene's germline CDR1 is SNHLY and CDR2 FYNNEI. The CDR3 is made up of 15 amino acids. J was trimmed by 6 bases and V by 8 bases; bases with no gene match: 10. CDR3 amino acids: CASRDRGPREAEAFF. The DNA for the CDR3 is TGTGCCAGCCGGGACAGGGGGCCAAGGGAGGCTGAAGCTTTCTTT.

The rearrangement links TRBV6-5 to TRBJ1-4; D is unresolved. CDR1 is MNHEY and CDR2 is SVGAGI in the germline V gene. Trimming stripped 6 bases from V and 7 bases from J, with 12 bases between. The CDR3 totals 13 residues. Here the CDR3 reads CASRKQFGEKLFF. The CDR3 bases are TGTGCCAGCAGGAAACAGTTCGGTGAAAAACTGTTTTTT.

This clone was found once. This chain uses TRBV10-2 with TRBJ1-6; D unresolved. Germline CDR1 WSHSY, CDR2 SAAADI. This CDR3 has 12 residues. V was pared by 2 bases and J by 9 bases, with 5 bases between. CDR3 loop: CASSEDVSPLHF. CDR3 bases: TGCGCCAGCAGTGAGGACGTTTCACCCCTCCACTTT.